This T cell receptor beta chain was sequenced for a study of T cell responses to AZD1222 COVID-19 vaccine. Whole-study results and caveats: At 160-218 and 743-854, vaccine-associated CD4 TCRs were dominant, and they spanned spike. An increase in Spike-specific TCR breadth and depth was observed after two AZD1222 doses. The study sampled repertoires only after the peak T cell response.

Germline V gene sequence: CDR1 GTSNPN, CDR2 SVGIG (reference sequence). The CDR3 loop spans 13 amino acids. Trimming removed 0 bases at V and 1 base at J, with 6 bases between. Pooling of second doses given at about 4 or about 12 weeks was done. About this clone itself: Its antigen is unidentified.

Assay used: immunoSEQ multiplex PCR; TCRdb lists only in-frame clones, some missing. The table has 130,000 or so clones, roughly 87% seen once. Material: peripheral blood, obtained 28 days after the second AZD1222 dose. This receptor was taken from an adult who received the AZD1222 COVID-19 vaccine. The chain has TRBV30 and TRBJ1-2; D unresolved. CDR3 sequence: CAWSVDFNYGYTF. The CDR3 nucleotides read TGTGCCTGGAGTGTTGACTTTAACTATGGCTACACCTTC.